This T cell receptor (beta chain) was recovered during a study of CD8 T cells in ankylosing spondylitis. Each CDR3 protein is one row after TCRdb ran MiXCR on the 5' RACE reads. The repertoire holds a few hundred thousand distinct CDR3 sequences, around 21% seen once, with about 4% in the top ten. With V trimmed by 3 bases and J by 3 bases, 6 bases remained unmatched. CDR3 size: 15 residues. The chain has TRBV12-3 or TRBV12-4 and TRBJ2-3; TRBD1 matches 7 bases. Sequencing used blood, either unsorted or a sorted T cell fraction (not recorded which). This sequence was found in a female donor with ankylosing spondylitis or in good health (not recorded which). The CDR3 reads CASSFSTGITDTQYF. The CDR3 coding sequence is TGTGCCAGCAGTTTCTCGACAGGGATAACAGATACGCAGTATTTT.